This TCR beta chain was captured by sequencing in a study of beta chain features in type 1 diabetes. On the study more broadly: Age, gender and cell yields were similar between patients and healthy donors.

Reverse transcription of all isolated RNA meant that expressed TCRB transcripts were sequenced. A few million reads were obtained on average from naive, central memory and regulatory T cell samples. TCRdb's copy holds only in-frame clones and misses some; the assay was immunoSEQ multiplex PCR. The data hold about 160,000 clones, with roughly 65% observed a single time. Study results and caveats: Comparison showed that naive, central memory and Treg TCRB repertoires appeared more similar among patients than among healthy donors. Insertions were fewer and deletions more numerous at VDJ junctions in type 1 diabetes patients. Type 1 diabetes patients had TCRB CDR3s that were shorter (moderately but significantly so) in all four CD4+ subsets.

The CDR3 runs to 14 residues. CDR1 and CDR2 (germline): SQVTM, ANQGSEA. V was pared by 2 bases and J by 4 bases, with 3 bases of the junction left unmatched. Concerning this clone: No antigen is known for it. This specimen includes other DNA sequences encoding the same CDR3.

Sequencing input: naive CD4+ T cells from blood. The TCR originated in a man younger than 40 with type 1 diabetes. This chain joins TRBV29-1 and TRBJ2-1; 9 bases are a match to TRBD1. The chain's CDR3 is CSVENRGRYNEQFF. For the CDR3, the DNA is TGCAGCGTTGAAAACAGGGGGCGGTACAATGAGCAGTTCTTC.